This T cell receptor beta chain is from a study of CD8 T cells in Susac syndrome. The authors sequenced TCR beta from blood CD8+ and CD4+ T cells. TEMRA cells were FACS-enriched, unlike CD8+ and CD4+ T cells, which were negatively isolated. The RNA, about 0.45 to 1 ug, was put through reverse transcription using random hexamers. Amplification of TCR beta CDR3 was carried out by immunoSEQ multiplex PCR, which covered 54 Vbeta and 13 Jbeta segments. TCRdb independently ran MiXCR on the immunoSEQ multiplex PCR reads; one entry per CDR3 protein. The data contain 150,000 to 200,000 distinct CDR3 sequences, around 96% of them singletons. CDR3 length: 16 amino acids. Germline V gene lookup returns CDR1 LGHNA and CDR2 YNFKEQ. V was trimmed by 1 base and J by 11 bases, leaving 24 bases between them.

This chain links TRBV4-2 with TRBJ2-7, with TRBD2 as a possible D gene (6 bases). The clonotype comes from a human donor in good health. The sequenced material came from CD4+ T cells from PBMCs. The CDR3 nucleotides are TGTGCCAGCAGCCAAGGGGCTCGCGACGGGGCGACGGGGGAGTACTTC. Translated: CASSQGARDGATGEYF.